The clone carrying this T cell receptor (beta chain) came up a few times. This table comes from immunoSEQ multiplex PCR, and its TCRdb copy is limited to in-frame clones, with some not included. The table has around 40,000 clones, about 87% seen once. The source of the sample is a study of blood T cell repertoires in COVID-19. Overall study: Whether acute or convalescent, the COVID-19 samples came from the United States, Italy and Spain.

V lost 1 base to trimming and J lost 5 bases; unmatched junction nucleotides: 0. Per the germline V gene, CDR1 is SEHNR and CDR2 is FQNEAQ (reference sequence). The CDR3 length is 14 residues. The specimen sequenced was peripheral blood. The chain combines TRBV7-9 with TRBJ2-3; 10 nucleotides agree with TRBD2. This TCR was recovered from a man aged 35 to 55 with COVID-19, enrolled during active disease. CDR3 DNA: TGTGCCAGCAGCTTAGGACTAGCGGGAGATACGCAGTATTTT. This encodes CASSLGLAGDTQYF.